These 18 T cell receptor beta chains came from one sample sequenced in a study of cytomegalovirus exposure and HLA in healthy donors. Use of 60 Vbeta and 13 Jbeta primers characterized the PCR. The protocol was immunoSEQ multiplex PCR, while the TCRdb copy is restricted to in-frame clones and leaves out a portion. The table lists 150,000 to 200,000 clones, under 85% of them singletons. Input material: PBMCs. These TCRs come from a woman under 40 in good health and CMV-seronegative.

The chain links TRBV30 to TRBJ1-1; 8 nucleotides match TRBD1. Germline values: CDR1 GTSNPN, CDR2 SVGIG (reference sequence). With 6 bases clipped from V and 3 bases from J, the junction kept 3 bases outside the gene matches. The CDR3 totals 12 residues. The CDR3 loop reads CACSQGDTEAFF. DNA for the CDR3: TGTGCCTGCTCACAGGGGGACACTGAAGCTTTCTTT.

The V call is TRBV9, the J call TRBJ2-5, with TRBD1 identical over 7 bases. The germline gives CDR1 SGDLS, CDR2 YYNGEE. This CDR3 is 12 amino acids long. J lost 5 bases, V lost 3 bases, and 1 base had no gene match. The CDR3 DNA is TGTGCCAGCAGCGCACAGGGGGAGACCCAGTACTTC. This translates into CASSAQGETQYF.

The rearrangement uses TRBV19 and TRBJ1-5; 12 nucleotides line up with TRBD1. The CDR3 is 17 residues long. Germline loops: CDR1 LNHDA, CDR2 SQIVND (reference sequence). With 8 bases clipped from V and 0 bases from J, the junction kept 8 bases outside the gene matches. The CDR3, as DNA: TGTGCCAGTTATCCGGGACAGGGGGCCCGTAGCAATCAGCCCCAGCATTTT. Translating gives CASYPGQGARSNQPQHF.

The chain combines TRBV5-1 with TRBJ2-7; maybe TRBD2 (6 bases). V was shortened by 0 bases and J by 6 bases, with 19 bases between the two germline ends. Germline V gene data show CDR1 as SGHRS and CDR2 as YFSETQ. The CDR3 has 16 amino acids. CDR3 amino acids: CASSLVSGGTPTEQYF. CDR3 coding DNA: TGCGCCAGCAGCTTGGTTAGTGGGGGGACTCCCACCGAGCAGTACTTC. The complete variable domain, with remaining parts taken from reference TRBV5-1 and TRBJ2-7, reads KAGVTQTPRYLIKTRGQQVTLSCSPISGHRSVSWYQQTPGQGLQFLFEYFSETQRNKGNFPGRFSGRQFSNSRSEMNVSTLELGDSALYLCASSLVSGGTPTEQYFGPGTRLTVT.

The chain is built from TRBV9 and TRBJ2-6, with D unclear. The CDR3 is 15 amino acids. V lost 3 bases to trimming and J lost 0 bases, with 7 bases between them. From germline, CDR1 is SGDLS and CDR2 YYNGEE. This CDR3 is CASSDVVSGANVLTF. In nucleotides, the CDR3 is TGTGCCAGCAGCGATGTCGTCTCTGGGGCCAACGTCCTGACTTTC.

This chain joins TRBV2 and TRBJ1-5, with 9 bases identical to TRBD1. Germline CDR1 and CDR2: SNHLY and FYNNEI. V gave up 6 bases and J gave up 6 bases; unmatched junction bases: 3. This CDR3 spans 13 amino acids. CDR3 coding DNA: TGTGCCAGCAGGGGACAGGGAAGTCAGCCCCAGCATTTT. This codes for CASRGQGSQPQHF.

CDR3 in DNA: TGTGCCTGGGACAGCTCCTATAATTCACCCCTCCACTTT. Translation: CAWDSSYNSPLHF. The chain has TRBV30 and TRBJ1-6; D perhaps matches TRBD1 (5 bases). Trimming removed 5 bases from V and 0 bases from J, with 5 bases in between. Germline V gene lookup returns CDR1 GTSNPN and CDR2 SVGIG (reference sequence). The CDR3 loop spans 13 amino acids.

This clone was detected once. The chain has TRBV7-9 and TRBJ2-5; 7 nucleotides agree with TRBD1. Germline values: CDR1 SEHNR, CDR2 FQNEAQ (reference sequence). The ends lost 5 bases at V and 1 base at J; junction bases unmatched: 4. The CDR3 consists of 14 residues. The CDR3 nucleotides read TGTGCCAGCAGCCAGGGACAGCTCCAAGAGACCCAGTACTTC. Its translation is CASSQGQLQETQYF.

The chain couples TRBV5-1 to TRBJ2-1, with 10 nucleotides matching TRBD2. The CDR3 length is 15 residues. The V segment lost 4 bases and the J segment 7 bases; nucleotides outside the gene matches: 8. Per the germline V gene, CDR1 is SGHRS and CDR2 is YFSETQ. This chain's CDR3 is CASSNPSGRVNEQFF. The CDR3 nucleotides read TGCGCCAGCAGCAACCCTAGCGGGAGAGTGAATGAGCAGTTCTTC.

CDR3 sequence: CASSFSGGGIDTQYF. CDR3 coding DNA: TGTGCCAGCAGCTTTAGCGGGGGGGGGATCGATACGCAGTATTTT. The chain uses TRBV5-4 and TRBJ2-3, with 11 bases matching TRBD2. Germline loops: CDR1 SGHNT, CDR2 YYREEE (reference sequence). The CDR3 runs 15 residues. The V gene end was trimmed by 2 bases and the J gene end by 6 bases; junction bases not matched to a gene: 5.

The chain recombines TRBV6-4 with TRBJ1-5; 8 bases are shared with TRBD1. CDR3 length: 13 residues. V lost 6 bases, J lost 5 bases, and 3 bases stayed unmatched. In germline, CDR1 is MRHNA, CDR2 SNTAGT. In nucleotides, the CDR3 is TGTGCCAGCAGCAGGGGGCTGGATCAGCCCCAGCATTTT. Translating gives CASSRGLDQPQHF.

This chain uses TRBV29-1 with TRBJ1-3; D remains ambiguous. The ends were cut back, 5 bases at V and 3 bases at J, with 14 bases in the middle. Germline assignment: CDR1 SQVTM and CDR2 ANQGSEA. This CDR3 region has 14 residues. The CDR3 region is CSVLTSGGGNTIYF. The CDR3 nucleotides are TGCAGCGTTCTAACATCAGGTGGTGGAAACACCATATATTTT.

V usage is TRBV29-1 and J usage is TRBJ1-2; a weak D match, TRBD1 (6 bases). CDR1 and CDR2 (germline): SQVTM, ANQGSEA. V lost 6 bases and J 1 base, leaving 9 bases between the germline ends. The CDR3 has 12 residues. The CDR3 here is CSVGDNNYGYTF. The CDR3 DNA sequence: TGCAGCGTGGGGGACAATAACTATGGCTACACCTTC. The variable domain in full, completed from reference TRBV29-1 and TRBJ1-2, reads SAVISQKPSRDICQRGTSLTIQCQVDSQVTMMFWYRQQPGQSLTLIATANQGSEATYESGFVIDKFPISRPNLTFSTLTVSNMSPEDSSIYLCSVGDNNYGYTFGSGTRLTVV.

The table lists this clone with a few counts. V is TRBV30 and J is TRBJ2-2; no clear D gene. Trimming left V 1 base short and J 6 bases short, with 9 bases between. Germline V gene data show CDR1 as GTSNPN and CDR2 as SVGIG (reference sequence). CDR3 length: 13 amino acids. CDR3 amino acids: CAWSGSLAGELFF. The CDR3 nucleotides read TGTGCCTGGAGTGGAAGTTTAGCCGGGGAGCTGTTTTTT.

The CDR3 DNA is TGTGCCTGGAGCCCACCAGGATACTATGGCTACACCTTC. Residues: CAWSPPGYYGYTF. The chain carries TRBV30 and TRBJ1-2, with unresolved D. V was pared by 3 bases and J by 3 bases, with 11 bases between. In germline, CDR1 is GTSNPN, CDR2 SVGIG (reference sequence). The CDR3 extends over 13 amino acids. The full variable domain, in which reference TRBV30 and TRBJ1-2 provide the parts outside the CDR3, is SQTIHQWPATLVQPVGSPLSLECTVEGTSNPNLYWYRQAAGRGLQLLFYSVGIGQISSEVPQNLSASRPQDRQFILSSKKLLLSDSGFYLCAWSPPGYYGYTFGSGTRLTVV.

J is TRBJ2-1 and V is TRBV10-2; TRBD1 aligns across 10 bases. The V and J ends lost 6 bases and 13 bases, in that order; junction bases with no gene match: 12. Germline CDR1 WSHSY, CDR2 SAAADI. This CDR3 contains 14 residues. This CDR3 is CASRAETGTGDQFF. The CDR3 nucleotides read TGCGCCAGCAGAGCCGAGACCGGGACAGGGGACCAGTTCTTC.

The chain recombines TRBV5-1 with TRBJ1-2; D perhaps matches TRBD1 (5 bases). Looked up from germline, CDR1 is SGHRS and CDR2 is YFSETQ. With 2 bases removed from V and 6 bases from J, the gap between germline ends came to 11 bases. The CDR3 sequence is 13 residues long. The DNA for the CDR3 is TGCGCCAGCAGCTTATCAGGGATCGATGGCTACACCTTC. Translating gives CASSLSGIDGYTF. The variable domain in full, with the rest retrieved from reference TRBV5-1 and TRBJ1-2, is KAGVTQTPRYLIKTRGQQVTLSCSPISGHRSVSWYQQTPGQGLQFLFEYFSETQRNKGNFPGRFSGRQFSNSRSEMNVSTLELGDSALYLCASSLSGIDGYTFGSGTRLTVV.

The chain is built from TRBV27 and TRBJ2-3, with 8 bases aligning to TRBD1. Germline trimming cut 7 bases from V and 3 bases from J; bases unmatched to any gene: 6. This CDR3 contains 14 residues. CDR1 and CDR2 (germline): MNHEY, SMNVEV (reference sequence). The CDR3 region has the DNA TGTGCCAGCAACCCCAGGGGGCCAACAGATACGCAGTATTTT. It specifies CASNPRGPTDTQYF.